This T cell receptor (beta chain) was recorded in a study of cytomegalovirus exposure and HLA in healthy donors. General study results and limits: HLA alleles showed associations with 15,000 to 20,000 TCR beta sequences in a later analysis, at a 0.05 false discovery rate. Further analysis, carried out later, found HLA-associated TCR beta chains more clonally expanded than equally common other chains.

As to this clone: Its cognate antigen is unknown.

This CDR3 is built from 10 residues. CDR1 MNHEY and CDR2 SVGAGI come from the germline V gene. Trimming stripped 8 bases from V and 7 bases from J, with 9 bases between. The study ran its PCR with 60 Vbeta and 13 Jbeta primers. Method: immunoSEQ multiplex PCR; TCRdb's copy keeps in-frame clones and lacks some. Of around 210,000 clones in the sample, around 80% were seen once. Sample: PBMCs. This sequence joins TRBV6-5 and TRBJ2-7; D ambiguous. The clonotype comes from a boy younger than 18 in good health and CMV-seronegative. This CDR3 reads CASGSREQYF. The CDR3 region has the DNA TGTGCCAGCGGGTCGAGGGAGCAGTACTTC.